This entry concerns a single T cell receptor beta chain. This sample is drawn from a study of T-cell memory formation after mild COVID-19. Germline V gene sequence: CDR1 KGHSH, CDR2 LQKENI. The V gene end was trimmed by 6 bases and the J gene end by 1 base; junction bases not matched to a gene: 4. CDR3 length: 14 residues. TCRdb recomputed calls from the 5' RACE reads with MiXCR, one row per CDR3 protein. Of under 300,000 distinct CDR3 sequences in the sample, approximately 9% were seen once. This chain links TRBV18 with TRBJ1-1, with TRBD1 identical over 8 bases. The clonotype comes from a man aged 18 to 30 who had mild COVID-19 (a few samples of this study predate the infection). Cell type and time point are not known. The sample consisted of PBMCs or a T cell subset sorted from them (not recorded which). The CDR3 coding sequence is TGTGCCAGCTCGCAGGACAGGGCGAACACTGAAGCTTTCTTT. Residues: CASSQDRANTEAFF.